This T cell receptor beta chain was retrieved from a study of human T cells and chemical hapten exposure. Study at large: Patches that contained 0.01% DPC were applied to the upper back and read at 6 days.

Time point defined: patch test 2, 6 weeks after DPC sensitization. The sample's treatment: therapeutic diphenylcyclopropenone sensitization with weekly scalp DPC. Total RNA was isolated from whole blood that had not been fractionated. This clonotype turned up a few times. Antigen unknown. TCRdb called the RACE reads again in MiXCR, with one record for every CDR3 protein. The sample lists 80,000 to 95,000 distinct CDR3 sequences, more than 9% occurring once. Study observations and caveats: Patch test score was positively correlated with the counts of PT1 expanded TCRs. Expanded TCRs made up significantly more big CDR3 similarity clusters than controls did.

Germline CDR1 reads MNHNY; CDR2 reads SVGAGI (reference sequence). V lost 0 bases and J 5 bases, leaving 10 bases between the germline ends. The CDR3 has 14 residues. The chain uses TRBV6-6 and TRBJ2-5; D may match TRBD1 or TRBD2 (5 bases each). The clonotype originates from a man younger than 35 with alopecia areata. Some clones in this sample may be carry-over from other donors' samples. Specimen: whole blood, collected in connection with sensitization to the hapten diphenylcyclopropenone (DPC). The CDR3 DNA sequence: TGTGCCAGCAGTTACTCGATGGGGGAGGAGACCCAGTACTTC. Amino acids: CASSYSMGEETQYF.